This T cell receptor beta chain was sequenced in a study of identical twins. This clonotype was observed a few times. Looked up from germline, CDR1 is DFQATT and CDR2 is SNEGSKA (reference sequence). The CDR3 totals 14 residues. The V gene lost 0 bases and the J gene lost 6 bases, with 14 bases spanning the gap. TCRdb recomputed calls from the 5' RACE reads with MiXCR, one row per CDR3 protein. The table lists 500,000 to 600,000 distinct CDR3 sequences, approximately 22% of them singletons. The sample was also reused in another study, on T cells expressing NK-cell markers. That study reports: According to the study, TCR beta repertoires originated from sorted CD3+CD56+NKG2C+, CD3+CD56+NKG2C- and CD3+CD56-NKG2C+ T cells.

The chain is built from TRBV20-1 and TRBJ1-1, with D unresolved. This receptor was obtained from a woman between 18 and 30 years old in good health. Sequencing input: CD4+ T cells sorted from blood. DNA for the CDR3: TGCAGTGCTAGAGATCGAGGCCCGAGCGCTGAAGCTTTCTTT. This translates into CSARDRGPSAEAFF.